One and the same sample provided the 30 T cell receptor beta chains below, sequenced in a study of T cell responses to AZD1222 COVID-19 vaccine. The repertoire was sequenced with immunoSEQ multiplex PCR; TCRdb's copy has only in-frame clones and lacks some. The sample has tens of thousands of clones, more than 80% seen once. The source was peripheral blood, collected on day 0 of AZD1222 vaccination. The receptors were gathered from an adult in good health.

The genes are TRBV27 and TRBJ2-1, with 8 nucleotides matching TRBD2. V shed 5 bases, J shed 0 bases, and the junction held 6 bases outside the gene matches. In germline, CDR1 is MNHEY, CDR2 SMNVEV (reference sequence). The CDR3 length is 16 residues. The CDR3 DNA follows: TGTGCCAGCAGTCCCTCGGGAGGGAGCTCCTACAATGAGCAGTTCTTC. Protein: CASSPSGGSSYNEQFF.

The genes are TRBV19 and TRBJ2-3, with TRBD1 matching 7 bases. Germline-derived CDR1 and CDR2 are LNHDA and SQIVND (reference sequence). J lost 7 bases, V lost 7 bases, and 5 bases had no gene match. The CDR3 has 12 residues. Here the CDR3 DNA reads TGTGCCAGTAAGGGGGCAGTCCATACGCAGTATTTT. Its protein product is CASKGAVHTQYF.

This clone was seen once. The V gene is TRBV10-3, the J gene TRBJ1-2; 9 nucleotides align to TRBD1. V trimming: 0 bases; J trimming: 3 bases; junction bases outside the gene matches: 5. Germline V gene sequence: CDR1 ENHRY, CDR2 SYGVKD. The CDR3 is made up of 16 amino acids. The CDR3, as DNA: TGTGCCATCAGTGAGTCTGGACAGGGGTTTGACTATGGCTACACCTTC. Encoded protein: CAISESGQGFDYGYTF.

V and J are TRBV28 and TRBJ2-7; D not resolved. CDR3 size: 15 residues. Germline V gene sequence: CDR1 MDHEN, CDR2 SYDVKM. Trimming took off 3 bases at V and 6 bases at J, with 18 bases between the two ends. The CDR3 bases are TGTGCCAGCAGTTTGTTAGGTGAAGGGTTGGGCGAGCAGTACTTC. Residues: CASSLLGEGLGEQYF.

This clone was picked up a small number of times. The CDR3 DNA is TGTGCCAGCAGCCGGGGGATCGTAGCTAACTATGGCTACACCTTC. Its translation: CASSRGIVANYGYTF. The chain links TRBV7-3 to TRBJ1-2, with D perhaps TRBD1 (5 bases). CDR1 SGHTA and CDR2 FQGTGA come from the germline V gene. The CDR3 contains 15 residues. Trimming removed 5 bases from V and 0 bases from J, with 13 bases in between.

The chain employs TRBV29-1 and TRBJ2-5; unclear D gene. The V gene lost 5 bases and the J gene lost 0 bases, with 16 bases spanning the gap. Germline V gives CDR1 SQVTM, CDR2 ANQGSEA. The CDR3 is 15 residues long. The CDR3 sequence is CSVLRNRADQETQYF. Written as DNA, the CDR3 is TGCAGCGTTCTAAGGAATAGGGCAGACCAAGAGACCCAGTACTTC. The variable domain in full, with the rest retrieved from reference TRBV29-1 and TRBJ2-5, is SAVISQKPSRDICQRGTSLTIQCQVDSQVTMMFWYRQQPGQSLTLIATANQGSEATYESGFVIDKFPISRPNLTFSTLTVSNMSPEDSSIYLCSVLRNRADQETQYFGPGTRLLVL.

V gene TRBV7-3 combines with J gene TRBJ1-2; 7 bases agree with TRBD1. The CDR3 runs 14 residues. The V segment lost 6 bases and the J segment 8 bases; nucleotides outside the gene matches: 12. Germline V gene lookup returns CDR1 SGHTA and CDR2 FQGTGA. CDR3 protein: CASSKTGTADGYTF. CDR3 sequence (DNA): TGTGCCAGCAGTAAGACCGGGACAGCTGACGGCTACACCTTC.

V gene TRBV19 combines with J gene TRBJ1-6; 7 bases map to TRBD1. V was pared by 7 bases and J by 3 bases, with 6 bases of the junction left unmatched. Germline CDR1 reads LNHDA; CDR2 reads SQIVND (reference sequence). CDR3 size: 15 residues. The CDR3 sequence: CASKLGQNYNSPLHF. In nucleotides, the CDR3 is TGTGCCAGTAAACTGGGACAGAACTATAATTCACCCCTCCACTTT.

The chain is built from TRBV19 and TRBJ1-5, with TRBD1 matching over 8 bases. Trimming cost V 1 base and J 7 bases; bases outside gene matches: 6. The CDR3 consists of 15 residues. Germline assignment: CDR1 LNHDA and CDR2 SQIVND (reference sequence). The CDR3 here is CASSIVRTGNQPQHF. The DNA of the CDR3 is TGTGCCAGTAGTATAGTTAGGACAGGGAACCAGCCCCAGCATTTT.

This rearrangement joins TRBV15 to TRBJ1-5; 11 bases agree with TRBD1. Unmatched junction bases numbered 12, after V lost 8 bases and J lost 6 bases. This CDR3 spans 16 amino acids. Germline V lookup: CDR1 LNHNV, CDR2 YYDKDF (reference sequence). CDR3 amino acids: CATGPSDRGLVQPQHF. CDR3 in DNA: TGTGCCACCGGACCTTCGGACAGGGGGCTTGTTCAGCCCCAGCATTTT.

V is TRBV6-5 and J is TRBJ2-5, with TRBD1 identical over 11 bases. After removal of 7 bases from V and 3 bases from J, the junction contained 4 bases not matched to a gene. The CDR3 loop spans 14 amino acids. The V gene's germline CDR1 is MNHEY and CDR2 SVGAGI. CDR3 DNA: TGTGCCAGCAAAGGGGACAGGGGGGAAGAGACCCAGTACTTC. Amino acids: CASKGDRGEETQYF.

This clone showed up just a few times. Other DNA sequences within the sample encode an identical CDR3. CDR3 region: CASSAFTGGTEAFF. As DNA, the CDR3 is TGTGCCAGCAGTGCTTTCACAGGGGGCACTGAAGCTTTCTTT. The gene calls are TRBV2 and TRBJ1-1; 8 nucleotides agree with TRBD1. The germline V gene encodes CDR1 SNHLY and CDR2 FYNNEI. The CDR3 has 14 residues. With 4 bases clipped from V and 4 bases from J, the junction kept 5 bases outside the gene matches.

The chain links TRBV19 to TRBJ1-5; D gene uncertain. The V gene's germline CDR1 is LNHDA and CDR2 SQIVND (reference sequence). The CDR3 spans 13 residues. The ends were cut back, 5 bases at V and 0 bases at J, with 5 bases in the middle. For the CDR3, the DNA is TGTGCCAGTAGTCGGAATAGCAATCAGCCCCAGCATTTT. It is translated as CASSRNSNQPQHF.

The chain employs TRBV28 and TRBJ1-5, with TRBD1 identical over 7 bases. V dropped 6 bases and J dropped 7; count of bases not matched to a gene: 9. Germline V gene sequence: CDR1 MDHEN, CDR2 SYDVKM. The CDR3 runs to 14 residues. CDR3: CASSKDRVGQPQHF. Written as DNA, the CDR3 is TGTGCCAGCAGCAAAGACAGGGTAGGCCAGCCCCAGCATTTT.

About this clone itself: Other DNA variants within this sample encode the same CDR3. This chain connects TRBV18 to TRBJ1-1; TRBD1 is a possible D gene (6 bases). The V end was cut by 4 bases, the J end by 2 bases, with 11 bases between. The length of the CDR3 is 14 residues. Germline V gene lookup returns CDR1 KGHSH and CDR2 LQKENI. In DNA form, the CDR3 reads TGTGCCAGCTCACTCACAGGGCCAAACACTGAAGCTTTCTTT. As protein: CASSLTGPNTEAFF. Variable domain in full (rest from reference TRBV18 and TRBJ1-1): NAGVMQNPRHLVRRRGQEARLRCSPMKGHSHVYWYRQLPEEGLKFMVYLQKENIIDESGMPKERFSAEFPKEGPSILRIQQVVRGDSAAYFCASSLTGPNTEAFFGQGTRLTVV.

This rearrangement joins TRBV19 to TRBJ2-7; 8 positions agree with TRBD2. This CDR3 has 15 residues. The germline CDR1 and CDR2 sequences are LNHDA and SQIVND (reference sequence). Trimming removed 3 bases from V and 5 bases from J; junction bases left unmatched: 9. DNA for the CDR3: TGTGCCAGTAGTATCTATCATCGGGGGGGCCACGAGCAGTACTTC. Its protein is CASSIYHRGGHEQYF. Drawing the rest from reference TRBV19 and TRBJ2-7, the complete variable domain is DGGITQSPKYLFRKEGQNVTLSCEQNLNHDAMYWYRQDPGQGLRLIYYSQIVNDFQKGDIAEGYSVSREKKESFPLTVTSAQKNPTAFYLCASSIYHRGGHEQYFGPGTRLTVT.

This chain uses TRBV9 with TRBJ1-1; D possibly corresponds to TRBD1 (5 bases). V lost 3 bases and J lost 1, with 13 bases in between. CDR1 and CDR2 (germline): SGDLS, YYNGEE. The CDR3 is made up of 15 amino acids. Here the CDR3 DNA reads TGTGCCAGCAGCGCCCGTTGGGGGGGGAACACTGAAGCTTTCTTT. Protein sequence: CASSARWGGNTEAFF.

J is TRBJ2-5 and V is TRBV6-1; D uncertain. Trimming shortened V by 3 bases and J by 1 base, and 15 bases separated the two germline ends. This CDR3 comprises 16 residues. Germline V lookup: CDR1 MNHNS, CDR2 SASEGT. The CDR3 sequence is CASSEGEAPVQETQYF. The CDR3 DNA reads TGTGCCAGCAGTGAGGGTGAGGCGCCGGTCCAAGAGACCCAGTACTTC.

This sequence joins TRBV20-1 and TRBJ1-2; D ambiguous. In germline, CDR1 is DFQATT, CDR2 SNEGSKA (reference sequence). The ends were cut back, 2 bases at V and 5 bases at J, with 6 bases in the middle. There are 11 residues in the CDR3. This CDR3 reads CSARRDYGYTF. The CDR3, as DNA: TGCAGTGCTAGACGCGATTATGGCTACACCTTC.

The rearrangement uses TRBV12-3 or TRBV12-4 and TRBJ1-1; no firm D call. Trimming took off 6 bases at V and 1 base at J, with 9 bases between the two ends. This CDR3 is built from 13 residues. CDR3 nucleotides: TGTGCCAGCAGGGTCGACCCGAACACTGAAGCTTTCTTT. This sequence encodes CASRVDPNTEAFF.

This clone was recorded once. This chain connects TRBV7-6 to TRBJ2-1; 7 nucleotides agree with TRBD1. This CDR3 comprises 15 residues. Germline V gene data show CDR1 as SGHVS and CDR2 as FNYEAQ. With V trimmed by 5 bases and J by 1 base, 5 bases remained unmatched. The CDR3 nucleotides read TGTGCCAGCAGCCCCTGGACAGGATCCTACAATGAGCAGTTCTTC. Its translation: CASSPWTGSYNEQFF. The complete variable domain, with remaining parts taken from reference TRBV7-6 and TRBJ2-1, reads GAGVSQSPRYKVTKRGQDVALRCDPISGHVSLYWYRQALGQGPEFLTYFNYEAQQDKSGLPNDRFSAERPEGSISTLTIQRTEQRDSAMYRCASSPWTGSYNEQFFGPGTRLTVL.

V gene TRBV18 combines with J gene TRBJ1-1; tentative D call: TRBD1 (5 bases). V lost 5 bases, J lost 2 bases, and 18 bases lay in between. This CDR3 contains 16 residues. The germline gives CDR1 KGHSH, CDR2 LQKENI. The CDR3 loop is CASSAGRGEGNTEAFF. The CDR3 region has the DNA TGTGCCAGCTCAGCCGGTAGGGGAGAGGGAAACACTGAAGCTTTCTTT.

V usage is TRBV18 and J usage is TRBJ1-1; possible D gene TRBD1, 6 bases. The germline V gene encodes CDR1 KGHSH and CDR2 LQKENI. Trimming removed 3 bases at V and 1 base at J, with 9 bases between. The CDR3 covers 14 residues. The CDR3: CASSPLGQNTEAFF. The CDR3 DNA reads as TGTGCCAGCTCACCCCTGGGACAGAACACTGAAGCTTTCTTT.

This sequence joins TRBV19 and TRBJ1-3, with TRBD1 matching over 10 bases. Germline V lookup: CDR1 LNHDA, CDR2 SQIVND (reference sequence). After removal of 7 bases from V and 2 bases from J, the junction contained 14 bases not matched to a gene. This CDR3 is built from 18 residues. CDR3: CASMAGTGALRPGNTIYF. The CDR3 region has the DNA TGTGCCAGTATGGCGGGGACAGGGGCCCTACGACCTGGAAACACCATATATTTT.

V and J are TRBV12-3 or TRBV12-4 and TRBJ1-2; D not resolved. CDR3 length equals 12 residues. V dropped 10 bases and J dropped 5 bases, with 14 bases sitting between them. The DNA for the CDR3 is TGTGCCACCGACACCCCCCATTATGGCTACACCTTC. This sequence encodes CATDTPHYGYTF.

The chain couples TRBV2 to TRBJ2-2; D ambiguous. This CDR3 has 13 residues. With 1 base removed from V and 6 bases from J, the gap between germline ends came to 6 bases. Germline V gene lookup returns CDR1 SNHLY and CDR2 FYNNEI. The CDR3 coding sequence is TGTGCCAGCAGTGAAGAGGGATCCGGGGAGCTGTTTTTT. Translation: CASSEEGSGELFF.

The chain is built from TRBV6-5 and TRBJ1-2; 10 bases align to TRBD1. V shed 2 bases, J shed 8 bases, and the junction held 8 bases outside the gene matches. The germline CDR1 and CDR2 sequences are MNHEY and SVGAGI. This CDR3 has 15 amino acids. In DNA, the CDR3 is TGTGCCAGCAGTTACCAAGGGGACAGGGGAGGAGGCTACACCTTC. This encodes CASSYQGDRGGGYTF.

Only one count was recorded for this clone. The genes are TRBV24-1 and TRBJ2-2; the match to TRBD2 covers 9 bases. This CDR3 region has 15 residues. CDR1 and CDR2 (germline): KGHDR, SFDVKD. V trimming: 1 base; J trimming: 5 bases; junction bases outside the gene matches: 1. This CDR3 is CATSDFSGGTGELFF. The CDR3 DNA reads TGTGCCACCAGTGATTTCAGCGGGGGGACCGGGGAGCTGTTTTTT.

V usage is TRBV7-3 and J usage is TRBJ2-5, with D perhaps TRBD2 (6 bases). Germline CDR1 and CDR2: SGHTA and FQGTGA. The CDR3 runs 15 residues. V was clipped by 0 bases and J by 4 bases, with 12 bases between them. CDR3 sequence (DNA): TGTGCCAGCAGCTTAACGGCGGGGATGGGAGAGACCCAGTACTTC. Its protein product is CASSLTAGMGETQYF.

The sample holds one count of this clone. The chain uses TRBV10-2 and TRBJ2-3, with TRBD2 matching 10 bases. Germline assignment: CDR1 WSHSY and CDR2 SAAADI. Trimming cost V 8 bases and J 5 bases; bases outside gene matches: 7. The CDR3 is 14 residues long. CDR3 coding DNA: TGCGCCAGCCGGGCCAGCGGGGGGGGAGATACGCAGTATTTT. Protein product: CASRASGGGDTQYF.